This TCR beta chain was sequenced during a study of identical twins. Concerning this clonotype itself: The antigen is undetermined.

A single record per CDR3 protein comes from TCRdb applying MiXCR to the 5' RACE reads. Here the sample spans 350,000 to 600,000 distinct CDR3 sequences, approximately 15% being singletons. CDR1 DFQATT and CDR2 SNEGSKA come from the germline V gene (reference sequence). V trimming: 6 bases; J trimming: 0 bases; junction bases outside the gene matches: 13. The CDR3 has 16 residues. Regarding the study as a whole: A lower insertion count was a feature of abundant cord blood beta clonotypes, with no such feature in memory repertoires.

These data also formed part of another study, on yellow fever vaccine responses in identical twins.

The origin of this receptor is a young woman in good health. The gene calls are TRBV20-1 and TRBJ2-7; TRBD1 aligns across 8 bases. Input material: CD4+ T cells sorted from blood. CDR3 in DNA: TGCAGTGCCCAAAAAACCGCCACAGGGGGCTCCTACGAGCAGTACTTC. As protein: CSAQKTATGGSYEQYF.